This passage covers 15 T cell receptor beta chains from one sample sequenced in a study of tumor and adjacent non-tumor tissue in lung cancer. TCRbeta libraries were built with three rounds of nested PCR, modified from ARM-PCR. TCRdb itself ran the multiplex PCR reads through MiXCR, one entry per CDR3 protein. The sample has around 57,000 distinct CDR3 sequences, roughly two thirds seen once. The template was RNA from unsorted bulk tissue. More than 3 cm separated this lung sample from the edge of the tumor. The sample comprised distant non-tumor lung tissue. Receptor source: a man aged 70-80 years with non-small cell lung cancer.

There are many counts of this clonotype. The V gene is TRBV20-1, the J gene TRBJ1-2; D is unclear. Germline values: CDR1 DFQATT, CDR2 SNEGSKA (reference sequence). The ends were cut back, 2 bases at V and 0 bases at J, with 13 bases in the middle. CDR3 length: 15 residues. The CDR3 spells CSARSQHSANYGYTF. The CDR3 DNA reads as TGCAGTGCTAGAAGTCAGCACAGTGCTAACTATGGCTACACCTTC.

Details on this clonotype: Since the CDR3 does not end with the conserved phenylalanine or tryptophan, this likely comes from a read error. The chain is built from TRBV11-2 and TRBJ2-2; the D gene is possibly TRBD2 (6 bases). The CDR3 is made up of 16 amino acids. Germline lookup yields CDR1 SGHAT and CDR2 FQNNGV. Here the CDR3 reads CASSSGGGTNTGELFS. CDR3 in DNA: TGCGCCAGCAGCTCTGGAGGAGGGACGAACACCGGGGAGCTGTTTTCT.

Concerning this clonotype itself: An end of the junction differs from the germline gene, which may be a read error. The chain recombines TRBV11-1 with TRBJ2-7, with D tentatively TRBD2 (6 bases). Germline CDR1 reads SGHAT; CDR2 reads FQDESV (reference sequence). This CDR3 has 16 amino acids. In DNA form, the CDR3 reads TGTGCCAGCAGGTTAGCGAGAATAGCGGACTCCTACGAGCAGTACTTC. Protein sequence: CASRLARIADSYEQYF.

This clonotype was recorded once. Since the CDR3 does not end with the conserved phenylalanine or tryptophan, this likely comes from a read error. The chain has TRBV5-5 and TRBJ2-1, with 10 bases identical to TRBD2. Germline lookup yields CDR1 SGHKS and CDR2 YYEKEE (reference sequence). The CDR3 is made up of 15 amino acids. The CDR3 reads CASSFRLAGGFEQFS. The CDR3 DNA is TGTGCAAGCAGCTTCAGACTAGCGGGTGGCTTTGAGCAGTTCTCA.

As regards this clonotype: Germline and junction disagree at one end, which may indicate a read error. Here the CDR3 reads CASNFTSTGNSPLHF. The DNA for the CDR3 is TGTGCCAGCAACTTCACATCAACGGGAAATTCACCCCTCCATTTT. This chain links TRBV11-2 with TRBJ1-6; D unresolved. The CDR3 covers 15 residues. Looked up from germline, CDR1 is SGHAT and CDR2 is FQNNGV.

The chain employs TRBV6-5 and TRBJ2-1, with D possibly TRBD2 on 6 matching bases. Per the germline V gene, CDR1 is MNHEY and CDR2 is SVGAGI. This CDR3 comprises 14 residues. Trimming left V 2 bases short and J 8 bases short, with 13 bases between. DNA for the CDR3: TGTGCCAGCAGTTACGGAGGGTCCAGTGATGAGCAGTTCTTC. The encoded protein is CASSYGGSSDEQFF.

This clonotype occurred many times. The V and J genes are TRBV12-3 or TRBV12-4 and TRBJ2-7, with D maybe TRBD2 (6 bases). The CDR3 contains 14 residues. The V end lost 8 bases, the J end lost 4 bases, and 18 bases lay between the germline ends. CDR3 DNA: TGTGCCAGCGGCGGACGGGAGTCAATTTACGAGCAGTACTTC. It codes for CASGGRESIYEQYF.

This sequence joins TRBV29-1 and TRBJ2-3, with TRBD2 matching over 8 bases. The germline V gene encodes CDR1 SQVTM and CDR2 ANQGSEA. The junction had 11 bases not matched to a gene; V was cut back by 3 bases and J by 3 bases. The CDR3 is 16 residues long. In nucleotides, the CDR3 is TGCAGCGTTGAGGGTCCCGGGGGGGTCAGGACAGATACGCAGTATTTT. It codes for CSVEGPGGVRTDTQYF.

With respect to this clonotype: A read error may explain this, as a much larger clone is one base away. The rearrangement uses TRBV29-1 and TRBJ2-3; TRBD2 agrees at 9 bases. The CDR3 totals 13 residues. Germline CDR1 is SQVTM and CDR2 is ANQGSEA. The CDR3 sequence is CSAAGGVTDMQYF. The CDR3 DNA is TGCAGCGCCGCGGGGGGGGTCACAGATATGCAGTATTTT.

This rearrangement joins TRBV2 to TRBJ1-2; TRBD1 agrees at 8 bases. The CDR3 runs to 12 residues. The germline V gene has CDR1 SNHLY and CDR2 FYNNEI. Germline trimming cut 3 bases from V and 7 bases from J; bases unmatched to any gene: 1. CDR3 sequence (DNA): TGTGCCAGCAGTGACGACAGGGGTGGCTACACCTTC. Translation gives CASSDDRGGYTF.

As concerns this clonotype: Germline and junction disagree at one end, which may indicate a read error. The V gene is TRBV12-3 or TRBV12-4, the J gene TRBJ2-7; 8 positions agree with TRBD1. CDR3 size: 13 residues. CDR3: CASSRAGGYEQYF. The CDR3 DNA follows: TGTGCCAGCAGCCGGGCAGGGGGCTACGAGCAGTACTTT.

This clonotype appeared a single time. V gene TRBV4-1 combines with J gene TRBJ2-1; maybe TRBD2 (5 bases). CDR3 length: 16 residues. Germline CDR1 MGHRA, CDR2 YSYEKL. V was shortened by 1 base and J by 2 bases, with 12 bases between the two germline ends. The CDR3 DNA sequence: TGCGCCAGCAGCCAAGGACTAACGGTGGCCTACAATGAGCAGTTCTTC. It encodes CASSQGLTVAYNEQFF.

The gene calls are TRBV28 and TRBJ2-7; 7 bases are shared with TRBD1. V dropped 9 bases and J dropped 9; count of bases not matched to a gene: 14. Looked up from germline, CDR1 is MDHEN and CDR2 is SYDVKM. This CDR3 has 13 amino acids. The CDR3 spells CARRSGGWSVQYF. The CDR3 DNA is TGTGCCAGGAGGTCAGGGGGATGGTCCGTGCAGTACTTC.

The V call is TRBV4-1, the J call TRBJ2-1, with 8 bases matching TRBD2. Looked up from germline, CDR1 is MGHRA and CDR2 is YSYEKL. After removal of 1 base from V and 8 bases from J, the junction contained 10 bases not matched to a gene. This CDR3 has 16 amino acids. The CDR3 here is CASSQAPGGLRDEQFF. CDR3 in DNA: TGCGCCAGCAGCCAAGCCCCGGGAGGGCTCAGAGATGAGCAGTTCTTC.

This clonotype was counted at least ten times. The chain has TRBV6-5 and TRBJ2-7; 10 nucleotides match TRBD1. Germline V lookup: CDR1 MNHEY, CDR2 SVGAGI. CDR3 size: 16 residues. J lost 2 bases, V lost 5 bases, and 9 bases had no gene match. CDR3: CASSSVRGQGTYEQYF. DNA for the CDR3: TGTGCCAGCAGTAGCGTCAGGGGACAGGGGACCTACGAGCAGTACTTC.